This T cell receptor beta chain derives from a study of shared clonotypes between healthy human individuals. Study-level results: Sequencing depth was expected to affect clonotype sharing among donors. Larger estimated richness was generally seen in naive subsets than in memory subsets.

As to this clone: Its antigen is unknown.

CDR3 length: 14 amino acids. Per the germline V gene, CDR1 is MNHNS and CDR2 is SASEGT. The V and J ends lost 6 bases and 4 bases respectively, with 15 bases between them. The assay used deep level. The protocol was immunoSEQ multiplex PCR, while the TCRdb copy is restricted to in-frame clones and leaves out a portion. The sample includes roughly 2 million clones, approximately 95% of them seen just once. The donors, healthy adults who were HIV-negative, had experienced no recent acute infections or vaccinations. Source material: naive CD4+ T cells sorted from blood. Subset specified: CD45RA+ positively selected. The chain is built from TRBV6-1 and TRBJ1-2, with a possible D match to TRBD1 (5 bases). The TCR originated in a man between 18 and 35 years old in good health. CDR3 sequence: CASRRGSPSYGYTF. CDR3 sequence (DNA): TGTGCCAGCAGGAGGGGCAGCCCGAGCTATGGCTACACCTTC.